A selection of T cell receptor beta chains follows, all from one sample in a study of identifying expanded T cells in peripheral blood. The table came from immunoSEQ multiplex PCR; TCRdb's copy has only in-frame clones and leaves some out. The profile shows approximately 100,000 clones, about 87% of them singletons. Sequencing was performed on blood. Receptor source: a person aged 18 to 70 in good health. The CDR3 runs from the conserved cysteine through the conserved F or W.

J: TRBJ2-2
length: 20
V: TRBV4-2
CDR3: CASSQDNIMINSPNTGELFF

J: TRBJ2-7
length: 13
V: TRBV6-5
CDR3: CASSSKGGYEQYF

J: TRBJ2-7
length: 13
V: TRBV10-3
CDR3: CAISAEQIYEQYF

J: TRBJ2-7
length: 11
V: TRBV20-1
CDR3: CSGAQSYEQYF

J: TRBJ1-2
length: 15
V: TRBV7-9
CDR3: CASSPNGGKGYGYTF

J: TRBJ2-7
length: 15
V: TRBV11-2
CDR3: CASSLGPDRTYEQYF

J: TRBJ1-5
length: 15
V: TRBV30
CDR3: CAGGTASGSNQPQHF

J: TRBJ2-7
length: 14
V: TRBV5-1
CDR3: CASSIGTGPHEQYF

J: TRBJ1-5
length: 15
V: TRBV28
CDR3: CASSLVAASNQPQHF

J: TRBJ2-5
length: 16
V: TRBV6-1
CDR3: CASSESEEGASGTQYF

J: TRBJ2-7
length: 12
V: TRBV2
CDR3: CASRSLAYEQYF

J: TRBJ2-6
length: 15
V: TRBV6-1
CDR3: CASRDWGSGANVLTF